This T cell receptor (beta chain) was identified in a study of OX40 agonist ivuxolimab in advanced cancers. For the wider study: Ivuxolimab, which targeted the costimulatory receptor OX40 (CD134), was an agonistic, fully human IgG2 monoclonal antibody. Intravenous ivuxolimab was administered to patients every 2 weeks at six dose levels: 0.01, 0.1, 0.3, 1.5, 3 and 10 mg/kg. Of the approximately 50 patients in dose escalation, about 20 had hepatocellular carcinoma, about 15 had melanoma, 9 had renal cell carcinoma and 9 had head and neck cancer. A male proportion of under 85% and a mean age of approximately 55 years, ranging from about 23 to 90, were recorded for the dose-escalation cohort. Patients were allowed to have had prior anti-PD-1, anti-PD-L1 or anti-CTLA-4 therapy, and approximately 39% of the dose-escalation patients had been treated with checkpoint inhibitors. Partial responses occurred in three dose-escalation patients: two with cutaneous melanoma and one with hepatocellular carcinoma. The purpose of peripheral TCRbeta sequencing was to test whether ivuxolimab changed TCR sequence diversity and led to clonal T-cell expansion. The paper covers the monotherapy dose-escalation part of the phase I ivuxolimab trial, which included N ≈ 52 patients. Study-level results and caveats: Low levels of normalized T-cell clonal expansion were also seen in some patients who did not respond. After ivuxolimab, CD8+ T cells had more expanded clones than CD4+ T cells on average. Which antigens the clonally expanded peripheral T cells were specific for was not determined. At doses of 0.1 to 3.0 mg/kg, clonal expansion of both CD4+ and CD8+ blood T cells was observed from baseline to week 6. In partial responders in the 0.1-3.0 mg/kg groups, normalized peripheral clonal expansion was found to be among the lowest, especially among CD8+ T cells.

On this clone: The antigen it binds to is not known. No base quality values were provided; no much bigger clone lies one nucleotide off.

Patients with a history of autoimmune disease or receiving systemic immunosuppression were excluded from the trial. Peripheral blood for TCR sequencing was collected from all dose cohorts at baseline, on cycle 4 day 1, and on cycle 7 day 1. The samples were drawn from a first-in-human, open-label, multicenter phase I dose-escalation trial of ivuxolimab. Adults with locally advanced or metastatic head and neck squamous cell, hepatocellular, melanoma or renal cell carcinoma were enrolled in the trial. Before TCR sequencing, CD4+ and CD8+ T cells were separately sorted from peripheral blood. Genomic DNA was extracted from sorted cells for sequencing of the TCRbeta CDR3 region. The immunoSEQ Assay was used to sequence the TCRbeta CDR3 regions. TCRdb provides this immuneACCESS table in a form limited to in-frame rearrangements. Some clones are lacking; in checked studies, under half of them reflect an unresolved V gene, and why the rest are absent is not known. The sample contains roughly 63,000 clones, roughly nine tenths of them found a single time. The leading ten clones occupy 12% of the sample.

This clonotype was obtained from an adult with an advanced solid tumor such as melanoma, head and neck, liver or kidney cancer. The source material was CD4+ or CD8+ T cells sorted from blood, sampled in a trial of the OX40 agonist ivuxolimab.

The nucleotides are TGCGCCAGCAGGATATCTAGCGGGAGGGGCACCGGGGAGCTGTTTTTT. Translation gives CASRISSGRGTGELFF. The chain uses TRBV4-1 and TRBJ2-2; a stretch of 12 junction bases matches TRBD2. Taken from the germline V gene, the CDR1 and CDR2 loops are MGHRA and YSYEKL. Including cysteine and phenylalanine, the CDR3 has 16 amino acids. The kept DNA is CDR3 alone, 48 bases in frame from the first base. At the junction V is shortened by 6 bases and J by 4 bases; bases outside the gene matches: 6.